This T cell receptor beta chain was identified in a study of blood T cell repertoires in COVID-19. Study-level information: The origin of the acute and convalescent COVID-19 samples was the United States, Italy and Spain. The analysed material was cDNA or gDNA that came from T cells, B-cell-depleted T cells, or PBMCs.

TCRdb keeps only in-frame clones here, not all; method: immunoSEQ multiplex PCR. Of about 270,000 clones listed, about 90% are singletons. The V gene's germline CDR1 is SSHAT and CDR2 FNYEAQ (reference sequence). The CDR3 is 16 residues long. Trimming took 7 bases from V and 1 from J, leaving 17 bases between them. The chain uses TRBV7-7 and TRBJ2-1, with TRBD1 as a possible D gene (6 bases). Sequenced: peripheral blood. The origin of this receptor is a woman under 40 with COVID-19, enrolled during active disease. The CDR3 DNA reads TGTGCCAGCACCCCGAGTACAGGGTATTCCTACAATGAGCAGTTCTTC. Protein product: CASTPSTGYSYNEQFF. Variable domain in full (rest from reference TRBV7-7 and TRBJ2-1): GAGVSQSPRYKVTKRGQDVTLRCDPISSHATLYWYQQALGQGPEFLTYFNYEAQPDKSGLPSDRFSAERPEGSISTLTIQRTEQRDSAMYRCASTPSTGYSYNEQFFGPGTRLTVL.